This T cell receptor (beta chain) was profiled in a study of T cell repertoires in cytomegalovirus infection. Whole-study findings and limits: CMV-specific HLA-C-restricted TCR beta clonotypes dominated the ex vivo response.

This clonotype was picked up a small number of times. What it recognizes is unknown. TCRdb recomputed calls from the reads with MiXCR, one row per CDR3 protein. The data hold some 700,000 distinct CDR3 sequences, with less than 40% observed a single time. Germline values: CDR1 LNHDA, CDR2 SQIVND (reference sequence). This CDR3 comprises 17 residues. The trim removed 3 bases at V and 0 bases at J, leaving 10 bases unmatched. The sequence was obtained from a human donor in good health (CMV status not recorded). Some clones in this sample may be carry-over from other donors' samples. The sequenced sample consisted of PBMCs. V and J are TRBV19 and TRBJ1-2; TRBD1 matches at 7 bases. Here the CDR3 reads CASSMTPGGQANYGYTF. CDR3 sequence (DNA): TGTGCCAGTAGTATGACCCCAGGGGGTCAAGCTAACTATGGCTACACCTTC.